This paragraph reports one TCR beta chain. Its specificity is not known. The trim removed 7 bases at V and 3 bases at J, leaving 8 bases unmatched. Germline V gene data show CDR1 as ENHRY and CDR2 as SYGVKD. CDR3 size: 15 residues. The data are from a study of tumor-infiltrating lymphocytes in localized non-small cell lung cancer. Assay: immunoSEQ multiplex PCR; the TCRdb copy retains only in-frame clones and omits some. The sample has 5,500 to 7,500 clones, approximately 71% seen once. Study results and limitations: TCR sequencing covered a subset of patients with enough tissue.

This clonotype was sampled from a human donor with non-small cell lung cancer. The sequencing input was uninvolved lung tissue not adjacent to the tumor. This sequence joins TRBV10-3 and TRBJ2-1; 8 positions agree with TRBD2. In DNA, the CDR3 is TGTGCCATCATGGGTAGCGGGACCGTCTACAATGAGCAGTTCTTC. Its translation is CAIMGSGTVYNEQFF.